These 10 T cell receptor beta chains came from one sample sequenced in a study of OX40 agonist ivuxolimab in advanced cancers. TCRdb's copy holds only in-frame clones and misses some; the assay was immunoSEQ multiplex PCR. The table records more than 45,000 clones, 65% to 90% of them present only once. Sample: CD4+ or CD8+ T cells sorted from blood, taken in a trial of the OX40 agonist ivuxolimab. The receptors were sampled from an adult with an advanced solid tumor such as melanoma, head and neck, liver or kidney cancer.

By its share, this clone is medium-sized (0.01 to 0.1%). V and J are TRBV5-1 and TRBJ2-7, with 10 bases identical to TRBD1. V was pared by 4 bases and J by 12 bases, with 16 bases of the junction left unmatched. The CDR3 consists of 15 residues. Germline CDR1 is SGHRS and CDR2 is YFSETQ. CDR3 region: CASSPESLRQGATYF. The CDR3 DNA reads as TGCGCCAGCAGCCCCGAGTCCCTGAGACAGGGGGCGACGTACTTC.

This sequence joins TRBV2 and TRBJ1-5; D is possibly TRBD1 (5 bases). The germline V gene has CDR1 SNHLY and CDR2 FYNNEI. Deletions cut 3 bases from V and 6 bases from J, with 9 bases between. The CDR3 runs to 13 residues. For the CDR3, the DNA is TGTGCCAGCAGTGATGGGACCGGTCAGCCCCAGCATTTT. As protein: CASSDGTGQPQHF.

This clone was observed a few times. The chain has TRBV10-3 and TRBJ2-1, with TRBD2 matching 8 bases. The germline CDR1 and CDR2 sequences are ENHRY and SYGVKD. V lost 6 bases, J lost 5 bases, and 6 bases stayed unmatched. The CDR3 totals 14 residues. The CDR3 sequence is CAISTSGVDNEQFF. The CDR3 DNA is TGTGCCATCAGCACTAGCGGCGTAGACAATGAGCAGTTCTTC.

The rearrangement uses TRBV2 and TRBJ2-7; D ambiguous. V was cut by 5 bases and J by 3 bases, with 2 bases left in between. CDR1 and CDR2 from the germline V gene are SNHLY and FYNNEI. This CDR3 comprises 10 residues. The CDR3 sequence is CASSRYEQYF. CDR3 sequence (DNA): TGTGCCAGCAGTCGCTACGAGCAGTACTTC.

This chain links TRBV5-5 with TRBJ1-2; 7 bases match TRBD1. The CDR3 totals 15 residues. With V trimmed by 3 bases and J by 8 bases, 13 bases remained unmatched. Germline V gene lookup returns CDR1 SGHKS and CDR2 YYEKEE (reference sequence). CDR3 sequence reads: CASSWDRLNLTGYTF. The CDR3 DNA sequence: TGTGCCAGCAGCTGGGACAGACTAAACCTAACCGGCTACACCTTC.

The chain links TRBV7-3 to TRBJ1-5; maybe TRBD1 (5 bases). Germline-derived CDR1 and CDR2 are SGHTA and FQGTGA. V lost 5 bases and J lost 11, with 25 bases in between. CDR3 length: 16 residues. The DNA of the CDR3 is TGTGCCAGCAGCCCCCCCGGGACGGAGGACGGGGTAGCCCAGCATTTT. Translated: CASSPPGTEDGVAQHF.

This clone was observed a few times. CDR3 loop: CASSTSPMNTEAFF. The CDR3, as DNA: TGTGCCAGCAGCACCAGTCCGATGAACACTGAAGCTTTCTTT. The genes are TRBV9 and TRBJ1-1; no definite D call. Germline values: CDR1 SGDLS, CDR2 YYNGEE. Trimming took 4 bases from V and 0 from J, leaving 10 bases between them. CDR3 length: 14 residues. The full variable domain, completed using reference TRBV9 and TRBJ1-1, is DSGVTQTPKHLITATGQRVTLRCSPRSGDLSVYWYQQSLDQGLQFLIQYYNGEERAKGNILERFSAQQFPDLHSELNLSSLELGDSALYFCASSTSPMNTEAFFGQGTRLTVV.

CDR3 protein: CATSRGSGTLWEQYF. CDR3 nucleotide sequence: TGTGCCACCAGCAGAGGGTCAGGAACCCTGTGGGAGCAGTACTTC. J is TRBJ2-7 and V is TRBV15; D is unclear. V shed 1 base and J shed 7 bases, with 17 bases lying between them. The CDR3 extends over 15 amino acids. Looked up from germline, CDR1 is LNHNV and CDR2 is YYDKDF (reference sequence).

The chain carries TRBV18 and TRBJ2-5; TRBD2 agrees at 12 bases. The CDR3 sequence is 15 residues long. Looked up from germline, CDR1 is KGHSH and CDR2 is LQKENI. The V gene end was trimmed by 3 bases and the J gene end by 4 bases; junction bases not matched to a gene: 3. The CDR3 here is CASSPGLAGRETQYF. The DNA for the CDR3 is TGTGCCAGCTCACCTGGACTAGCGGGGAGAGAGACCCAGTACTTC.

The chain carries TRBV2 and TRBJ2-5, with 9 bases identical to TRBD2. The CDR3 is made up of 16 amino acids. V trimming: 5 bases; J trimming: 5 bases; junction bases outside the gene matches: 12. Germline assignment: CDR1 SNHLY and CDR2 FYNNEI. CDR3 DNA sequence: TGTGCCAGCAGTTTCCCCGTAGCGGGAGACGGTGAGACCCAGTACTTC. The encoded protein is CASSFPVAGDGETQYF.